Listed below are T cell receptor beta chains from one sample, sequenced in a study of OX40 agonist ivuxolimab in advanced cancers. Repertoires were generated with immunoSEQ multiplex PCR, while TCRdb's copy carries only in-frame clones and drops some. The sample has about 120,000 clones; approximately 92% are singletons. The sample here was CD4+ or CD8+ T cells sorted from blood, taken in a trial of the OX40 agonist ivuxolimab. The receptors were sampled from an adult with an advanced solid tumor such as melanoma, head and neck, liver or kidney cancer. CDR3s include the opening cysteine and the closing phenylalanine or tryptophan. D genes are given only for firm matches. Not all rows give a size; the values are once, few, many and, for expanded clones, a class.

j_gene | abundance | d_gene | v_gene | CDR3nt | CDR3aa
TRBJ1-3 | . | . | TRBV19 | TGTGCCAGTAGTATGATCTCTGGAAACACCATATATTTT | CASSMISGNTIYF
TRBJ2-7 | . | . | TRBV6-1 | TGTGCCAGCAGTGTGGGGACAACTCTATCCTTC | CASSVGTTLSF
TRBJ2-1 | . | TRBD1 | TRBV7-9 | TGTGCCAGCAGCTTCTTTTCGAGGGGGCTGGACAATGAGCAGTTCTTC | CASSFFSRGLDNEQFF
TRBJ2-1 | . | TRBD1 | TRBV6-5 | TGTGCCAGCAGTTACGCCGGGACAGGGGCTTACAATGAGCAGTTCTTC | CASSYAGTGAYNEQFF
TRBJ2-2 | once | TRBD2 | TRBV4-2 | TGTGCCAGCAGCCAGCCCGGGGGGGGGCCCGGGGAGCTGTTTTTT | CASSQPGGGPGELFF
TRBJ2-4 | . | . | TRBV28 | TGTGCCAGCAGTTCAAATGAGCTAGCCAAAAACATTCAGTACTTC | CASSSNELAKNIQYF
TRBJ1-2 | . | TRBD1 | TRBV19 | TGTGCCAGTACCCTAGGACAGGGGAGTTATGGCTACACCTTC | CASTLGQGSYGYTF
TRBJ2-7 | . | TRBD2 | TRBV4-1 | TGCGCCAGTCGAATAGCGGGAGGGGATTACGAGCAGTACTTC | CASRIAGGDYEQYF
TRBJ2-7 | . | TRBD1 | TRBV6-1 | TGTGCCAGCAGTGAAGCGAGGACAGGCTACGAGCAGTACTTC | CASSEARTGYEQYF
TRBJ2-2 | . | . | TRBV7-9 | TGTGCCAGCAGCCCCTTGGACTCCTACACCGGGGAGCTGTTTTTT | CASSPLDSYTGELFF
TRBJ2-7 | . | . | TRBV6-6 | TGTGCCAGCAGCTTACTAGGATCGGGGTCCGAGCAGTACTTC | CASSLLGSGSEQYF
TRBJ1-1 | once | . | TRBV14 | TGTGCCAGCAGCCAAGTGGGGGGGAGGACTGAAGCTTTCTTT | CASSQVGGRTEAFF
TRBJ1-5 | . | . | TRBV10-3 | TGTGCCATCGGTGGACAGAATAGCAATCAGCCCCAGCATTTT | CAIGGQNSNQPQHF
TRBJ1-2 | once | TRBD1 | TRBV28 | TGTGCCGGGAAGAGGGACAGGGGAGCGGAGGGCTACACCTTC | CAGKRDRGAEGYTF
TRBJ1-5 | . | TRBD1 | TRBV19 | TGTGCCAGTAGCGACTACAGGGGGCAAAGCAATCAGCCCCAGCATTTT | CASSDYRGQSNQPQHF
TRBJ2-5 | . | . | TRBV5-1 | TGCGCCAGCAGCTTGGCAGGCGCGGCCGTCCCCCAAGAGACCCAGTACTTC | CASSLAGAAVPQETQYF
TRBJ2-7 | . | . | TRBV6-1 | TGTGCCACCACACAGTCGTACGAGCAGTACTTC | CATTQSYEQYF
TRBJ2-3 | . | TRBD2 | TRBV19 | TGTGCCAGTAGGGGCGGGGGGGCCCGCAGCACAGATACGCAGTATTTT | CASRGGGARSTDTQYF
TRBJ2-7 | . | . | TRBV18 | TGTGCCAGCTCACCAATTACAGGGCCGTACGTGGAGCAGTACTTC | CASSPITGPYVEQYF
TRBJ1-6 | . | . | TRBV30 | TGTGCCTGGAGTCGACGGGATAATTCACCCCTCCACTTT | CAWSRRDNSPLHF
TRBJ2-3 | few | . | TRBV5-1 | TGCGCCAGCAGCTTGGTAGATACGCAGTATTTT | CASSLVDTQYF
TRBJ2-1 | . | . | TRBV7-3 | TGTGCCAGCAGCTTAACCCCCGTGTACAATGAGCAGTTCTTC | CASSLTPVYNEQFF
TRBJ2-2 | . | TRBD1 | TRBV7-8 | TGTGCCAGCAGCTTGGGGACAGGACGGACCGGGGAGCTGTTTTTT | CASSLGTGRTGELFF
TRBJ1-4 | . | . | TRBV21-1 | TGTGCCAGCAGCCACAAAGTTGGGGCAAAAGGAGGGGAGGGGTGGGAAAAACTGTTTTTT | CASSHKVGAKGGEGWEKLFF
TRBJ2-5 | . | TRBD2 | TRBV6-5 | TGTGCCAGCAGTTACGCGGGAGGGTACCAAGAGACCCAGTACTTC | CASSYAGGYQETQYF
TRBJ1-6 | . | . | TRBV14 | TGTGCCAGCAGCTTGGACAGCTATAATTCACCCCTCCACTTT | CASSLDSYNSPLHF
TRBJ2-5 | . | . | TRBV30 | TGTGCCTGGACAGGGGGGGAGACCCAGTACTTC | CAWTGGETQYF
TRBJ1-1 | . | . | TRBV2 | TGTGCCAGCAGCCTTTCTCGCGGGCGCCGGAACACTGAAGCTTTCTTT | CASSLSRGRRNTEAFF
TRBJ2-6 | . | . | TRBV5-4 | TGTGCCAGCAGCTTGGTGGGGCCAATAGGGGCCAACGTCCTGACTTTC | CASSLVGPIGANVLTF
TRBJ1-3 | . | TRBD1 | TRBV28 | TGTGCCAGCAGTTCCACTTTCGAGACAGGGAGCTCTGGAAACACCATATATTTT | CASSSTFETGSSGNTIYF
TRBJ2-7 | . | . | TRBV6-5 | TGTGCCAGCAGACGGACGGAAACCTACGAGCAGTACTTC | CASRRTETYEQYF
TRBJ1-1 | . | . | TRBV20-1 | TGCAGTGCCCTCCGGGACACTGAAGCTTTCTTT | CSALRDTEAFF
TRBJ1-2 | . | . | TRBV5-1 | TGCGCCAGCAGCTTCGAGGGTTTGGATGGCTACACCTTC | CASSFEGLDGYTF
TRBJ2-7 | few | TRBD2 | TRBV7-2 | TGTGCCAGCAGCTTAGTCGGTAGCGGGGGCTCCTACGAGCAGTACTTC | CASSLVGSGGSYEQYF
TRBJ2-7 | . | . | TRBV7-2 | TGTGCCAGCAGCTTAAAGCGGGTTAGCTCCTACGAGCAGTACTTC | CASSLKRVSSYEQYF
TRBJ2-3 | . | . | TRBV7-2 | TGTGCCAGCAGCTCCAGGGAAACAGATACGCAGTATTTT | CASSSRETDTQYF
TRBJ2-2 | . | TRBD2 | TRBV10-3 | TGTGCCATCAATAGACTAGCGGGGGTCCTGAACACCGGGGAGCTGTTTTTT | CAINRLAGVLNTGELFF
TRBJ2-5 | . | . | TRBV28 | TGTGCCAGCAGTCGAAGAAATTGGGGAGAGACCCAGTACTTC | CASSRRNWGETQYF
TRBJ1-2 | . | . | TRBV7-2 | TGTGCCAGCAGCTTATTGGCGGGAACGGATGGCTACACCTTC | CASSLLAGTDGYTF
TRBJ2-5 | . | TRBD2 | TRBV19 | TGTGCTTCCAGGGCTAGCGGGGGAGAAGTCCAGTACTTC | CASRASGGEVQYF
TRBJ2-4 | . | . | TRBV11-2 | TGTGCCAGCAGCTTAGGAGGACAAAGTCAGTACTTC | CASSLGGQSQYF
TRBJ2-2 | . | . | TRBV7-2 | TGTGCCAGCAGATGGGACTCTACCACCGGGGAGCTGTTTTTT | CASRWDSTTGELFF
TRBJ1-3 | . | TRBD1 | TRBV29-1 | TGCAGCGTTGAAGATGCCGGAACAGGGGCGGGAAACACCATATATTTT | CSVEDAGTGAGNTIYF
TRBJ2-1 | . | TRBD2 | TRBV7-9 | TGTGCCAGCAGCTTAGCTAGCGGGAGGGGATATGAGCAGTTCTTC | CASSLASGRGYEQFF
TRBJ1-3 | . | TRBD1 | TRBV28 | TGTGCCAGCAGTTTAATAAAGGGGACAGGGGCAATGACGTGGGGAAACACCATATATTTT | CASSLIKGTGAMTWGNTIYF
TRBJ2-1 | . | TRBD2 | TRBV28 | TGTGCCAGCAGTTCCAATCTAGCGGGCTCCTACAATGAGCAGTTCTTC | CASSSNLAGSYNEQFF
TRBJ2-7 | . | . | TRBV7-2 | TGTGCCAGCAGCTTAGGGGGGGCTGCCGCCTACGAGCAGTACTTC | CASSLGGAAAYEQYF
TRBJ2-3 | . | TRBD1 | TRBV6-6 | TGTGCCAGCAGACCTACAGGGGGCGCAACAGATACGCAGTATTTT | CASRPTGGATDTQYF
TRBJ1-4 | . | . | TRBV6-6 | TGTGCCAGCATGCGTAACCGGGCCAATAATGAAAAACTGTTTTTT | CASMRNRANNEKLFF
TRBJ2-7 | . | . | TRBV7-9 | TGTGCCAGCAGCCCCCGGACTCAGAGCTCCTACGAGCAGTACTTC | CASSPRTQSSYEQYF
TRBJ1-5 | . | . | TRBV21-1 | TGTGCCAGCAGCAGTTGCCTTTCCCAGCCCCAGCATTTT | CASSSCLSQPQHF
TRBJ1-2 | . | TRBD1 | TRBV28 | TGTGCCAGCAGTGGGGACAGGGATGGGTATGGCTACACCTTC | CASSGDRDGYGYTF
TRBJ2-5 | . | . | TRBV7-9 | TGTGCCAGCAGACTTACGGGGCTACCCCAAGAGACCCAGTACTTC | CASRLTGLPQETQYF
TRBJ2-7 | . | . | TRBV20-1 | TGCAGTCCAGCGGGCAGCTGGGAGCAGTACTTC | CSPAGSWEQYF
TRBJ2-3 | . | . | TRBV18 | TGTGCCAGCTCTCAAGACCTAAATACGCAGTATTTT | CASSQDLNTQYF
TRBJ2-1 | once | TRBD2 | TRBV19 | TGTGCCAGTACCGCGGGACTAGCGGGTAGAGAGCAGTTCTTC | CASTAGLAGREQFF
TRBJ2-1 | . | TRBD2 | TRBV18 | TGTGCCAGCTCACCAGGTGGACTAGCGCCCAATGAGCAGTTCTTC | CASSPGGLAPNEQFF
TRBJ1-6 | few | TRBD1 | TRBV30 | TGTGCCTGGAGACCCGGGACAGGGCACCTCCACTTT | CAWRPGTGHLHF